A single T cell receptor beta chain is shown here with its context. These data belong to a study of Ad26.COV2.S vaccination and SARS-CoV-2 variants. Stated treatment: some 20 received Ad26.COV2.S at low or high dose, single or two shots; several received placebo; per-sample allocation not given. Each sample was drawn 63 days after the first injection (of vaccine or placebo). The ends lost 4 bases at V and 4 bases at J; junction bases unmatched: 6. Germline values: CDR1 SGHTA, CDR2 FQGNSA. The CDR3 contains 16 residues. Profiled with immunoSEQ multiplex PCR; TCRdb holds only in-frame clones, not every one. The sample lists more than 400,000 clones; about nine tenths were seen once.

This chain connects TRBV7-2 to TRBJ2-3, with 12 bases matching TRBD2. This clonotype was sampled from a person aged 18-65 years who received the Ad26.COV2.S COVID-19 vaccine or a placebo. Sample: peripheral blood, taken in a trial of Ad26.COV2.S vaccine versus placebo. CDR3 DNA: TGTGCCAGCAGCTGGACTAGCGGGATGACTGCAGATACGCAGTATTTT. Residues: CASSWTSGMTADTQYF.